The clone carrying this T cell receptor (beta chain) was recorded only once. No antigen is known for it. Libraries were prepared by immunoSEQ multiplex PCR; TCRdb keeps only in-frame clonotypes and omits some of them. The data contain approximately 19,000 clones, more than 80% of them singletons. The sample is drawn from a study of somatic mutations in cytotoxic T cells in rheumatoid arthritis. Regarding the study as a whole: The CD8+ clonality of rheumatoid arthritis patients increased with age, whereas that of healthy controls did not. The slight TRBV07 underrepresentation in rheumatoid arthritis patients was not adjusted for multiple comparisons. Of 65 patients, fewer than 10 had a largest CD8+ clone that exceeded 20% of CD8+ cells.

Positive magnetic bead selection separated CD4+ and CD8+ cells, and flow cytometry confirmed purity. The CDR3 length is 13 residues. From germline, CDR1 is SGHVS and CDR2 FNYEAQ. V dropped 4 bases and J dropped 4 bases, with 8 bases sitting between them. The TCR comes from an adult with rheumatoid arthritis. The sequenced sample was CD8+ T cells sorted from blood. The rearrangement uses TRBV7-6 and TRBJ1-5; no reliable D call. CDR3 sequence reads: CASSSHQNQPQHF. DNA for the CDR3: TGTGCCAGCAGCTCGCACCAAAATCAGCCCCAGCATTTT.